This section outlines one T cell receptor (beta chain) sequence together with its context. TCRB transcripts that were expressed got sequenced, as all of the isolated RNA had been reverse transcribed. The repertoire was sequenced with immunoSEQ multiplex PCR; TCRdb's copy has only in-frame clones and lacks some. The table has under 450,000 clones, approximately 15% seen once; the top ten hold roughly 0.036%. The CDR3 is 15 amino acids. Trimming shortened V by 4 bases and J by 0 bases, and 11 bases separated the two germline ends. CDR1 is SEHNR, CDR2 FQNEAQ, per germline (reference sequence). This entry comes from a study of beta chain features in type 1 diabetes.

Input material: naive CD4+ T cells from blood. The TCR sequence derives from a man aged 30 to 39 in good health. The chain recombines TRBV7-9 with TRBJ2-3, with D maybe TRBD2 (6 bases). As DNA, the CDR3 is TGTGCCAGCAGCTCCCGAAGCGGGAGCACAGATACGCAGTATTTT. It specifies CASSSRSGSTDTQYF.